This T cell receptor (beta chain) was identified during a study of blood T cell repertoires in COVID-19. On the study more broadly: In each case, the material was cDNA or gDNA derived from T cells, B-cell-depleted T cells, or PBMCs.

Sequenced by immunoSEQ multiplex PCR; TCRdb stores in-frame clones only, minus some. Of about 250,000 clones in the sample, approximately 80% were seen once. This sequence was found in a woman aged 70 to 79 with acute or convalescent COVID-19. What was sequenced was peripheral blood.

The CDR3 spells CASSVIAGTGINNEQFF. The CDR3 DNA reads TGTGCCAGTAGTGTAATCGCCGGGACAGGGATTAACAATGAGCAGTTCTTC. J is TRBJ2-1 and V is TRBV19, with 9 nucleotides matching TRBD1. Germline V gene lookup returns CDR1 LNHDA and CDR2 SQIVND (reference sequence). J lost 5 bases, V lost 5 bases, and 13 bases had no gene match. This CDR3 is built from 17 residues. The whole variable domain, remainder taken from reference TRBV19 and TRBJ2-1, is DGGITQSPKYLFRKEGQNVTLSCEQNLNHDAMYWYRQDPGQGLRLIYYSQIVNDFQKGDIAEGYSVSREKKESFPLTVTSAQKNPTAFYLCASSVIAGTGINNEQFFGPGTRLTVL.